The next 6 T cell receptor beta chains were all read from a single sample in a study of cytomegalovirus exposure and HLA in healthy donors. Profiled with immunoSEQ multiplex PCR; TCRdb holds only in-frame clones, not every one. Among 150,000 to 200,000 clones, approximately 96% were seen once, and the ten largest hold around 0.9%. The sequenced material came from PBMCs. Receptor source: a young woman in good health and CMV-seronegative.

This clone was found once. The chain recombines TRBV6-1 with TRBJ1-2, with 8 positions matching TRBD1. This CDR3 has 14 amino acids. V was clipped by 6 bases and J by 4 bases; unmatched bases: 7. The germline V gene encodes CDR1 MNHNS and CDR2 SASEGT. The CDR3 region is CASSGPDRGYGYTF. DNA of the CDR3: TGTGCCAGCAGCGGCCCAGACAGGGGCTATGGCTACACCTTC.

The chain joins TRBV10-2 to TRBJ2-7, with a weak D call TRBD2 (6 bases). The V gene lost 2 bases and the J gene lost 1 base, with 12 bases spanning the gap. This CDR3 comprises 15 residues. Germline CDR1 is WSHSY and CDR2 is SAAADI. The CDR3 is CASSEPGGDSYEQYF. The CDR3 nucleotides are TGCGCCAGCAGTGAGCCGGGCGGGGATTCCTACGAGCAGTACTTC.

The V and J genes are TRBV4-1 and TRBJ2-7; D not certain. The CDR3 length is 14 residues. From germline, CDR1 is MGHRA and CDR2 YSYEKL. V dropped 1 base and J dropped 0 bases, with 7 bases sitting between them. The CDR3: CASSQAGDSYEQYF. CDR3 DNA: TGCGCCAGCAGCCAAGCGGGTGACTCCTACGAGCAGTACTTC.

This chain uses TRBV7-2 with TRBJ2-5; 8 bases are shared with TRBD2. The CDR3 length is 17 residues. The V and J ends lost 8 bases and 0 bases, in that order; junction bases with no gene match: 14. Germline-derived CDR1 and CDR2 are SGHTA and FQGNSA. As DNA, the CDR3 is TGTGCCAGCTCCCAACTAGGCGGGGGGAATCACCAAGAGACCCAGTACTTC. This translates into CASSQLGGGNHQETQYF.

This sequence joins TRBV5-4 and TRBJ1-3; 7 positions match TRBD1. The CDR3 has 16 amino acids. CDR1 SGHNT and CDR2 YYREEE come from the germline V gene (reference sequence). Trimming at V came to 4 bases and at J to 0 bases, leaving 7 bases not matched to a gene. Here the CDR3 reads CASSLGQASSGNTIYF. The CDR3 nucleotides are TGTGCCAGCAGCCTCGGACAGGCGAGCTCTGGAAACACCATATATTTT.

The CDR3: CASSLDDTSNYGYTF. The CDR3 nucleotides read TGTGCCAGCAGCTTAGACGACACCTCTAACTATGGCTACACCTTC. The chain employs TRBV7-8 and TRBJ1-2; unclear D gene. V lost 1 base, J lost 0 bases, and 9 bases lay in between. This CDR3 comprises 15 residues. The germline CDR1 and CDR2 sequences are SGHVS and FQNEAQ.